The next 8 T cell receptor beta chains were all read from a single sample in a study of T-cell memory formation after mild COVID-19. A single record per CDR3 protein comes from TCRdb applying MiXCR to the 5' RACE reads. Here the sample spans about 400,000 distinct CDR3 sequences, roughly 17% being singletons. Sequences were obtained from PBMCs or a T cell subset sorted from them (not recorded which). The receptors originated from a man between 18 and 29 years old who had mild COVID-19 (a few samples of this study predate the infection). Cell type and time point are not known.

This clonotype was seen only a few times. CDR3 sequence reads: CASSQYTTGNEAFF. CDR3 sequence (DNA): TGTGCCAGCAGCCAATATACCACCGGGAATGAAGCTTTCTTT. This rearrangement joins TRBV7-9 to TRBJ1-1; D not certain. The CDR3 has 14 amino acids. V lost 5 bases, J lost 7 bases, and 17 bases lay in between. Germline V gene lookup returns CDR1 SEHNR and CDR2 FQNEAQ (reference sequence).

This clonotype has just a few counts. The chain carries TRBV5-1 and TRBJ1-1, with D maybe TRBD1 (5 bases). Germline-derived CDR1 and CDR2 are SGHRS and YFSETQ. This CDR3 has 13 amino acids. Deletions cut 7 bases from V and 4 bases from J, with 14 bases between. The CDR3 loop reads CASDLGEGTEAFF. CDR3 nucleotides: TGCGCCAGCGATCTAGGGGAGGGCACTGAAGCTTTCTTT.

This chain uses TRBV5-1 with TRBJ2-1, with TRBD2 identical over 10 bases. The germline V gene has CDR1 SGHRS and CDR2 YFSETQ. V lost 2 bases to trimming and J lost 2 bases; unmatched junction nucleotides: 4. The CDR3 consists of 16 residues. CDR3 DNA: TGCGCCAGCAGCTTAGCGGGGGGGCGCCCCTACAATGAGCAGTTCTTC. It specifies CASSLAGGRPYNEQFF.

This chain links TRBV6-2 or TRBV6-3 with TRBJ1-2, with TRBD1 matching 7 bases. V shed 8 bases and J 2 bases; nucleotides not matched to a gene: 8. The CDR3 runs to 14 residues. Germline V gives CDR1 MNHEY, CDR2 SVGEGT. The CDR3 is CASHYGTVNYGYTF. The CDR3 DNA is TGTGCCAGCCATTACGGGACAGTGAACTATGGCTACACCTTC.

This clonotype was recorded a few times. The chain has TRBV20-1 and TRBJ2-7, with D perhaps TRBD2 (6 bases). Germline V lookup: CDR1 DFQATT, CDR2 SNEGSKA (reference sequence). The CDR3 has 14 amino acids. Trimming removed 0 bases from V and 4 bases from J, with 13 bases in between. The CDR3 DNA sequence: TGCAGTGCTAGAGATATCGGGACTTCATACGAGCAGTACGTC. It yields the protein CSARDIGTSYEQYV.

This sequence joins TRBV29-1 and TRBJ2-1, with 9 bases matching TRBD2. The CDR3 is made up of 13 amino acids. Germline-derived CDR1 and CDR2 are SQVTM and ANQGSEA. J was trimmed by 9 bases and V by 4 bases; bases with no gene match: 7. CDR3 sequence (DNA): TGCAGCGTTGTGCGGGGGGGATCATTTGAGCAGTTCTTC. It yields the protein CSVVRGGSFEQFF.

This clonotype appeared a few times. V gene TRBV6-2 or TRBV6-3 combines with J gene TRBJ2-3; 8 nucleotides agree with TRBD2. Trimming at V came to 2 bases and at J to 1 base, leaving 2 bases not matched to a gene. The germline V gene has CDR1 MNHEY and CDR2 SVGEGT. The CDR3 runs to 15 residues. This chain's CDR3 is CASSYRRGGTDTQYF. CDR3 bases: TGTGCCAGCAGTTACCGGCGGGGGGGCACAGATACGCAGTATTTT.

The chain carries TRBV15 and TRBJ2-7, with 7 bases matching TRBD1. The CDR3 has 15 residues. Trimming took 0 bases from V and 2 from J; bases not matched to a gene: 4. Germline V gene lookup returns CDR1 LNHNV and CDR2 YYDKDF (reference sequence). CDR3 sequence (DNA): TGTGCCACCAGCAGAGATGTAAGGGGGCCCTACGAGCAGTACGTC. It encodes CATSRDVRGPYEQYV.